This TCR beta chain was sequenced during a study of blood T cell repertoires in COVID-19. The data were produced by immunoSEQ multiplex PCR, yet TCRdb's version contains in-frame clones alone and is incomplete. Here the sample spans roughly 240,000 clones, 85% being singletons. This CDR3 has 13 residues. V dropped 6 bases and J dropped 2 bases, with 10 bases sitting between them. Germline V gives CDR1 MNHEY, CDR2 SVGAGI. This chain uses TRBV6-5 with TRBJ1-2; D call uncertain. This TCR was sampled from a woman in her 50s with acute COVID-19. The sample was PBMCs or T cells enriched from blood (not recorded which). CDR3 region: CASSMTTNYGYTF. The CDR3 DNA reads TGTGCCAGCAGCATGACAACGAACTATGGCTACACCTTC.